The 14 T cell receptor beta chains given below trace back to one sample, sequenced in a study of early T cells in non-severe SARS-CoV-2 infection. MiXCR was run by TCRdb on the 5' RACE reads, yielding one entry per CDR3 protein. The data show around 30,000 distinct CDR3 sequences, with 4.2% seen just once and 4% to 4.5% held by the top ten. Sequenced input: whole blood. The source of these receptors is an adult who was a healthcare worker with PCR-confirmed SARS-CoV-2 infection or an uninfected control (not recorded which).

The chain joins TRBV28 to TRBJ1-2; D might be TRBD1 (5 bases). V lost 1 base, J lost 4 bases, and 13 bases lay in between. Germline V lookup: CDR1 MDHEN, CDR2 SYDVKM. This CDR3 comprises 15 residues. CDR3 sequence: CASSLSGTGGYGYTF. CDR3 DNA sequence: TGTGCCAGCAGTTTATCCGGGACGGGGGGCTATGGCTACACCTTC.

This clonotype showed up many times. The gene calls are TRBV13 and TRBJ2-5, with no clear D. Germline assignment: CDR1 PRHDT and CDR2 FYEKMQ (reference sequence). Deletions cut 2 bases from V and 0 bases from J, with 10 bases between. This CDR3 contains 15 residues. This CDR3 reads CASSLKNRDQETQYF. DNA for the CDR3: TGTGCCAGCAGCTTAAAAAATCGGGACCAAGAGACCCAGTACTTC.

This clonotype has only a few counts. This chain connects TRBV20-1 to TRBJ2-7; 9 nucleotides match TRBD1. This CDR3 is 14 amino acids long. Germline V gives CDR1 DFQATT, CDR2 SNEGSKA (reference sequence). The junction had 10 bases not matched to a gene; V was cut back by 6 bases and J by 4 bases. The CDR3 here is CSAPGTGYWYEQYF. CDR3 in DNA: TGCAGTGCCCCCGGGACAGGGTACTGGTACGAGCAGTACTTC.

In its sample, this clonotype was seen many times. CDR3 region: CASSPRPQRSSYNEQFF. CDR3 nucleotides: TGTGCCAGCAGCCCTAGGCCCCAGAGGAGCTCCTACAATGAGCAGTTCTTC. The chain couples TRBV5-6 to TRBJ2-1; unclear D gene. The germline gives CDR1 SGHDT, CDR2 YYEEEE. The CDR3 totals 17 residues. V lost 4 bases and J lost 0, with 17 bases in between.

This clonotype was seen only a few times. This sequence joins TRBV27 and TRBJ2-1; 12 nucleotides match TRBD2. CDR1 and CDR2 (germline): MNHEY, SMNVEV (reference sequence). Germline trimming cut 6 bases from V and 4 bases from J; bases unmatched to any gene: 7. The CDR3 sequence is 16 residues long. CDR3 DNA sequence: TGTGCCAGCAGGTCTAGCGGGAGGGCTCAGTACAATGAGCAGTTCTTC. This encodes CASRSSGRAQYNEQFF.

This clonotype was seen at least ten times. The rearrangement joins TRBV27 to TRBJ2-2; unclear D gene. The CDR3 totals 11 residues. V was trimmed by 8 bases and J by 6 bases, leaving 7 bases between them. From germline, CDR1 is MNHEY and CDR2 SMNVEV (reference sequence). The CDR3 sequence: CASSGAGELFF. The CDR3 DNA sequence: TGTGCCAGCTCTGGAGCCGGGGAGCTGTTTTTT.

The gene calls are TRBV28 and TRBJ2-5; the match to TRBD2 covers 11 bases. J gave up 5 bases and V 5 bases, and 16 bases lay outside the gene matches. The germline CDR1 and CDR2 sequences are MDHEN and SYDVKM. The CDR3 runs 18 residues. CDR3: CASSGSTSGRFPGETQYF. The DNA of the CDR3 is TGTGCCAGCAGTGGCTCAACTAGCGGGAGATTCCCAGGGGAGACCCAGTACTTC. Drawing the rest from reference TRBV28 and TRBJ2-5, the complete variable domain is DVKVTQSSRYLVKRTGEKVFLECVQDMDHENMFWYRQDPGLGLRLIYFSYDVKMKEKGDIPEGYSVSREKKERFSLILESASTNQTSMYLCASSGSTSGRFPGETQYFGPGTRLLVL.

The chain recombines TRBV27 with TRBJ2-5; 13 bases map to TRBD2. The germline V gene has CDR1 MNHEY and CDR2 SMNVEV (reference sequence). The length of the CDR3 is 19 residues. V lost 7 bases and J lost 4; bases outside the gene matches: 18. CDR3 DNA: TGTGCCAGCAATATCCCCGGGACTAGCGGGAAAAAAGTCAGAGAGACCCAGTACTTC. This translates into CASNIPGTSGKKVRETQYF.

This clonotype has more than one count but fewer than ten. For the CDR3, the DNA is TGTGCCAGCAGCCCCTCGAGTAGGACAGATACGCAGTATTTT. Its translation: CASSPSSRTDTQYF. This chain joins TRBV3-1 and TRBJ2-3, with unresolved D. Per the germline V gene, CDR1 is LGHDT and CDR2 is YNNKEL (reference sequence). V lost 4 bases and J 3 bases, leaving 11 bases between the germline ends. The CDR3 extends over 14 amino acids.

In its sample, this clonotype was seen a few times. V is TRBV7-8 and J is TRBJ2-7; D is possibly TRBD1 or TRBD2 (5 bases each). Trimming pared 5 bases from V and 5 bases from J, leaving 10 bases between. The CDR3 has 12 residues. Germline lookup yields CDR1 SGHVS and CDR2 FQNEAQ. The CDR3, as DNA: TGTGCCAGCAGCCGTCTGGGGGACGAGCAGTACTTC. Translated: CASSRLGDEQYF.

This clonotype was observed at least ten times. J is TRBJ1-6 and V is TRBV27; 8 bases are shared with TRBD1. Germline trimming cut 5 bases from V and 7 bases from J; bases unmatched to any gene: 4. The V gene's germline CDR1 is MNHEY and CDR2 SMNVEV (reference sequence). The CDR3 sequence is 14 residues long. CDR3 DNA sequence: TGTGCCAGCAGTCCCGGACAGGGAAATTCACCCCTCCACTTT. As protein: CASSPGQGNSPLHF.

The chain uses TRBV21-1 and TRBJ1-1; TRBD1, the D gene given by the table, was not confirmed from the DNA. TRBV21-1 corresponds to a pseudogene. This CDR3 has 12 amino acids. The CDR3 protein is CARTGRNTEAFF. Written as DNA, the CDR3 is TGTGCCAGGACAGGACGGAACACTGAAGCTTTCTTT.

This clonotype was seen many times. The junction differs from germline at one of its ends, possibly a read error. The chain combines TRBV5-1 with TRBJ1-1, with 9 nucleotides matching TRBD1. CDR1 and CDR2 from the germline V gene are SGHRS and YFSETQ. The CDR3 length is 15 residues. The CDR3 region has the DNA TGCGCCAGCAGCCCTAGACAGGGGGTGAAGACTGAAGCTTTCTTT. Amino acids: CASSPRQGVKTEAFF. Together with reference TRBV5-1 and TRBJ1-1, the CDR3 gives the full variable domain: KAGVTQTPRYLIKTRGQQVTLSCSPISGHRSVSWYQQTPGQGLQFLFEYFSETQRNKGNFPGRFSGRQFSNSRSEMNVSTLELGDSALYLCASSPRQGVKTEAFFGQGTRLTVV.

This clonotype showed up just a few times. The J gene is TRBJ2-1, the V gene TRBV4-2; unclear D gene. CDR3 length equals 16 residues. CDR1 and CDR2 from the germline V gene are LGHNA and YNFKEQ. The V end was cut by 4 bases, the J end by 7 bases, with 20 bases between. The DNA of the CDR3 is TGTGCCAGCAGCCCCTGGACCATCGGCGGCCAAAATGAGCAGTTCTTC. Its translation: CASSPWTIGGQNEQFF.